The 8 T cell receptor beta chains below all came from one sample that was sequenced in a study of human T cells and chemical hapten exposure. TCRdb used MiXCR to reprocess the RACE reads, holding one entry per CDR3 protein. The sample has 100,000 to 150,000 distinct CDR3 sequences; approximately 15% are singletons. Time point given: patch test 1, 2 weeks after DPC sensitization. The treatment is: therapeutic diphenylcyclopropenone sensitization with weekly scalp DPC. The sample in question was whole blood, obtained in connection with sensitization to the hapten diphenylcyclopropenone (DPC). Receptor source: a man aged 18-30 years with alopecia areata. Some clones in this sample may be carry-over from other donors' samples.

The chain couples TRBV11-1 to TRBJ1-1; D unresolved. Germline V gene sequence: CDR1 SGHAT, CDR2 FQDESV (reference sequence). Deletions cut 5 bases from V and 1 base from J, with 8 bases between. CDR3 size: 13 residues. This chain's CDR3 is CASSGRANTEAFF. Written as DNA, the CDR3 is TGTGCCAGCAGCGGACGGGCGAACACTGAAGCTTTCTTT. Supplemented by reference TRBV11-1 and TRBJ1-1, the full variable domain reads EAEVAQSPRYKITEKSQAVAFWCDPISGHATLYWYRQILGQGPELLVQFQDESVVDDSQLPKDRFSAERLKGVDSTLKIQPAELGDSAMYLCASSGRANTEAFFGQGTRLTVV.

This clonotype was seen only a few times. The chain employs TRBV7-9 and TRBJ1-1, with D possibly matching TRBD1 (6 bases). The V end was cut by 4 bases, the J end by 7 bases, with 19 bases between. The length of the CDR3 is 15 residues. Germline-derived CDR1 and CDR2 are SEHNR and FQNEAQ (reference sequence). This CDR3 is CASSWRNQGQGEAFF. CDR3 in DNA: TGTGCCAGCAGCTGGCGGAACCAGGGACAAGGTGAAGCTTTCTTT.

V and J are TRBV29-1 and TRBJ1-5; TRBD1 is a possible D gene (6 bases). Germline V CDR1 and CDR2: SQVTM, ANQGSEA. The CDR3 totals 14 residues. The ends were cut back, 7 bases at V and 4 bases at J, with 17 bases in the middle. The CDR3 spells CSATTDRKNQPQHF. The CDR3 nucleotides are TGCAGCGCTACTACAGACAGGAAGAATCAGCCCCAGCATTTT.

The chain uses TRBV6-4 and TRBJ1-5, with D possibly being TRBD1 (6 bases). Per the germline V gene, CDR1 is MRHNA and CDR2 is SNTAGT. V lost 6 bases and J 8 bases, leaving 17 bases between the germline ends. CDR3 length: 14 residues. CDR3 protein: CASSLQGSGEPQHF. CDR3 nucleotides: TGTGCCAGCAGCCTACAGGGTAGCGGAGAGCCCCAGCATTTT.

This clonotype was detected only a few times. The rearrangement joins TRBV7-2 to TRBJ1-2; D not resolved. V was shortened by 6 bases and J by 3 bases, with 11 bases between the two germline ends. CDR3 length equals 13 residues. Germline CDR1 SGHTA, CDR2 FQGNSA. CDR3 in DNA: TGTGCCAGCAGAATGCCGGGCCACTATGGCTACACCTTC. Translated, it gives CASRMPGHYGYTF.

This clonotype has only a few counts. This chain links TRBV19 with TRBJ2-1, with 9 nucleotides matching TRBD1. This CDR3 contains 16 residues. Germline loops: CDR1 LNHDA, CDR2 SQIVND (reference sequence). After removal of 6 bases from V and 0 bases from J, the junction contained 6 bases not matched to a gene. CDR3 residues: CASRPTGGSSYNEQFF. The CDR3 DNA is TGTGCCAGTAGGCCGACAGGGGGGAGCTCCTACAATGAGCAGTTCTTC. The full variable domain, in which reference TRBV19 and TRBJ2-1 provide the parts outside the CDR3, is DGGITQSPKYLFRKEGQNVTLSCEQNLNHDAMYWYRQDPGQGLRLIYYSQIVNDFQKGDIAEGYSVSREKKESFPLTVTSAQKNPTAFYLCASRPTGGSSYNEQFFGPGTRLTVL.

This clonotype was found many times. The chain joins TRBV29-1 to TRBJ1-2; D is ambiguous. Germline assignment: CDR1 SQVTM and CDR2 ANQGSEA. The V and J ends lost 0 bases and 3 bases respectively, with 8 bases between them. The CDR3 loop spans 13 amino acids. CDR3 coding DNA: TGCAGCGTTGAAGATCGAGCAGACTATGGCTACACCTTC. This encodes CSVEDRADYGYTF.

This clonotype was seen a few times. The chain combines TRBV11-2 with TRBJ2-6; a weak D match, TRBD1 (5 bases). The germline gives CDR1 SGHAT, CDR2 FQNNGV. Trimming removed 3 bases from V and 0 bases from J, with 15 bases in between. The CDR3 length is 18 residues. The CDR3 spells CASSFGTGDISGANVLTF. As DNA, the CDR3 is TGTGCCAGCAGCTTTGGCACAGGCGATATCTCTGGGGCCAACGTCCTGACTTTC.